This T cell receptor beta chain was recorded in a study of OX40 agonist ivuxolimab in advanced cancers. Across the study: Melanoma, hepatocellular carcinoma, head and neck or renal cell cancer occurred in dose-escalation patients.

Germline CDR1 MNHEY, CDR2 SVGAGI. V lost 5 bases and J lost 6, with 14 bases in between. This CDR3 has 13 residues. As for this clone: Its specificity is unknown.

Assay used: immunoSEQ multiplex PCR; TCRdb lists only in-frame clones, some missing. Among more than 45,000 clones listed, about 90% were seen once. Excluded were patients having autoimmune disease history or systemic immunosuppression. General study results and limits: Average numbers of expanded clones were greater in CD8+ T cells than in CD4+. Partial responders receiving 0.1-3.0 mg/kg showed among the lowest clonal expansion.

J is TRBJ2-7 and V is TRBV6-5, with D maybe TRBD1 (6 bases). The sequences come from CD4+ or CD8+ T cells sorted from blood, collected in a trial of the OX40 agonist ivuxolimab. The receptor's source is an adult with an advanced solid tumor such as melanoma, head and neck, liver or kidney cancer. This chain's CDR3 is CASSATGDGEQYV. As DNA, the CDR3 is TGTGCCAGCAGTGCGACAGGAGATGGCGAGCAGTACGTC.